Below, one TCR beta chain is given with its context. These data belong to a study of blood T cell repertoires in COVID-19. Assay: immunoSEQ multiplex PCR; the TCRdb copy retains only in-frame clones and omits some. The sample shows approximately 250,000 clones, roughly 84% of them seen only once. Trimming took 1 base from V and 10 from J, leaving 8 bases between them. The CDR3 loop spans 12 amino acids. Germline-derived CDR1 and CDR2 are LGHNA and YSLEER. Sequenced material: peripheral blood. The J gene is TRBJ2-1, the V gene TRBV4-3; maybe TRBD2 (5 bases). This clonotype was sampled from a human donor in a cohort sampled during active COVID-19. CDR3 bases: TGCGCCAGCAGCCAAGGAGGGCGGGAGCAGTTCTTC. As protein: CASSQGGREQFF.